What follows describes a single T cell receptor beta chain. Its specificity is not known. This CDR3 region has 16 residues. Looked up from germline, CDR1 is SGHVS and CDR2 is FQNEAQ. Trimming stripped 8 bases from V and 4 bases from J, with 20 bases between. Clones were read by immunoSEQ multiplex PCR, and TCRdb kept only the in-frame ones, dropping some. In the table there are 85,000 to 120,000 clones, roughly 95% of which are singletons. This specimen belongs to a study of cytomegalovirus exposure and HLA in healthy donors. Study observations and caveats: Cytomegalovirus status was reportedly diagnosed by the classifier with high specificity and sensitivity. Across donors, most TCRs were seen rarely, yet some public ones were widespread. A list of 150 or so TCR beta chains associated with cytomegalovirus was given.

The donors were members of the validation cohort, which comprised 120 subjects and was separate from the first cohort of 600 to 800 subjects. This TCR came from a young woman in good health and CMV-seronegative. The genes are TRBV7-8 and TRBJ2-2, with TRBD2 as a possible D gene (5 bases). The sample consisted of PBMCs. Written as DNA, the CDR3 is TGTGCCAGCTCTCCGAAAGGAGGCAGGTCCACCGGGGAGCTGTTTTTT. It codes for CASSPKGGRSTGELFF.